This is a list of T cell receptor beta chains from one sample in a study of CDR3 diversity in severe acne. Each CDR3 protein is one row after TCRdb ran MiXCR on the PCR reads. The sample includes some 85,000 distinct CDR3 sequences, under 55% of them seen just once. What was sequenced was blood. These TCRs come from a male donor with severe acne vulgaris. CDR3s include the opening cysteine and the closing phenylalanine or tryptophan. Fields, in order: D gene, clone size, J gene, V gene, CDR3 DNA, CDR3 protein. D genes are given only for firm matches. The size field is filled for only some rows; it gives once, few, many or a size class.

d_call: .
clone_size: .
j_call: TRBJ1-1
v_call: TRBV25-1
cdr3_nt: TGTGCCAGCACTGACACCCTGAACACTGAAGCTTTCTTT
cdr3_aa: CASTDTLNTEAFF

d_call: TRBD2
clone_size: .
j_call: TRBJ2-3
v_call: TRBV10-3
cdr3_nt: TGTGCCATCGGTAATGGGACTAGCGGGGGGGGCACAGATACGCAGTATTTT
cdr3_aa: CAIGNGTSGGGTDTQYF

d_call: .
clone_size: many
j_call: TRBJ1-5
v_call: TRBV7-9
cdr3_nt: TGTGCCAGCAGCTTAGGGGCACAGCCCCAGCATTTT
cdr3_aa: CASSLGAQPQHF

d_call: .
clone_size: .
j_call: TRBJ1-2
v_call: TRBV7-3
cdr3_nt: TGTGCCAGCAGCGCGACCAGGCGGCAAGAGGATAACTATGGCTACACCTTC
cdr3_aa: CASSATRRQEDNYGYTF

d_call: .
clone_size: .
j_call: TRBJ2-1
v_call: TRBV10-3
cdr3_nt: TGTGCCATCAGTACGGGGGCTACAGAGCAGTTCTTC
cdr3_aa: CAISTGATEQFF

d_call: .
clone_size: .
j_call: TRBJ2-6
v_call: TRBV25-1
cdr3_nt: TGTGCCAGCAGTGAAGAAGGCAGGGTGAGCTCTGGGGCCAACGTCCTGACTTTC
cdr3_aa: CASSEEGRVSSGANVLTF

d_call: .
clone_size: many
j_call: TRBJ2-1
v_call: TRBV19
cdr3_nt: TGTGCCAGTAAGGCGGGACACTACAATGAGCAGTTCTTC
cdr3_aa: CASKAGHYNEQFF

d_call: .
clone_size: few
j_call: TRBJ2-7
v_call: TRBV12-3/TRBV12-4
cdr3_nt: TGTGCCAGCAGGCGCGGCTCCTACGAGCAGTACTTC
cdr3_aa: CASRRGSYEQYF

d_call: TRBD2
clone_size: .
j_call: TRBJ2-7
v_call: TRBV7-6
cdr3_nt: TGTGCCAGCAGCTTAAGGTTAGCGGGAGGTTACGAGCAGTACTTC
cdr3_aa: CASSLRLAGGYEQYF

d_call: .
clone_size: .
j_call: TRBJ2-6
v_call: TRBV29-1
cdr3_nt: TGCAGCGTTGAAGAATACAGGTCCTCTGGGGCCAACGTCCTGACTTTC
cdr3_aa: CSVEEYRSSGANVLTF

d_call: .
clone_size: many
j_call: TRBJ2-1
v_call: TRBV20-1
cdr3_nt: TGCAGTGCCCGGGACCCCCTTTCGGCTGAGCAGTTCTTC
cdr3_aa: CSARDPLSAEQFF

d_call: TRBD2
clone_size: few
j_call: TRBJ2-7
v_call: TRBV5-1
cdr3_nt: TGCGCCAGCAGCTTGCGAACTAGCGGGAGCGACGAGCAGTACTTC
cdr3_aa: CASSLRTSGSDEQYF

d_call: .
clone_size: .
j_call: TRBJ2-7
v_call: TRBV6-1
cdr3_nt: TGTGCCAGCAGTGTCGGAGGGAGCTCCTACGAGCAGTACTTC
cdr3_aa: CASSVGGSSYEQYF

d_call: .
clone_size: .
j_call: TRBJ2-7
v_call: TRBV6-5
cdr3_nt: TGTGCCAGCAGTTACGGCGACGAGCAGTACTTC
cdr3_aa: CASSYGDEQYF

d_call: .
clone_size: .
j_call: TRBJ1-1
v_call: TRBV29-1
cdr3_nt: TGCAGCGTTCGAGCGGGCACTGAAGCTTTCTTT
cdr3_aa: CSVRAGTEAFF

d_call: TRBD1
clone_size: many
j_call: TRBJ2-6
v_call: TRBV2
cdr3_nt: TGTGCCAGAAGGGTGGACAGGGGGCGATCTGGGGCCAACGTCCTGACTTTC
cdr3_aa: CARRVDRGRSGANVLTF

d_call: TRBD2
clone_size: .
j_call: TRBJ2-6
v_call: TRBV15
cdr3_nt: TGTGCCACCAGCCCCGGGACGGGGGAGGGTACTGGGGCCAACGTCCTGACTTTC
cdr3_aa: CATSPGTGEGTGANVLTF

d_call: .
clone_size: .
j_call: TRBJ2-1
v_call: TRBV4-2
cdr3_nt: TGTGTCAGCAGCCAAGATCTGGCAGCTCCCCACAATGAGCAGTTCTTC
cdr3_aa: CVSSQDLAAPHNEQFF

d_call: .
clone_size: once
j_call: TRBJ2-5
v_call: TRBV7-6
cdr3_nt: TGTGCCAGACACCTAGAGACCCAGTACTTC
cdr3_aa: CARHLETQYF

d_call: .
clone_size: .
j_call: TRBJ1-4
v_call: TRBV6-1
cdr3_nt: TGTGCCAGCAAGGGGAACCCTTTCGAAAAACTGTTTTTT
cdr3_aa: CASKGNPFEKLFF

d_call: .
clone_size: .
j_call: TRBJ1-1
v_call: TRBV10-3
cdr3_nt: TGTGCCATCAGTGAGGACCAGAACACTGAAGCTTTCTTT
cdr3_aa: CAISEDQNTEAFF

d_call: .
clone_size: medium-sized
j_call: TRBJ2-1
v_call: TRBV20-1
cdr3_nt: TGCAGTGCTAAGACAAGTTCTAATGAGCAGTTCTTC
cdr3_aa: CSAKTSSNEQFF

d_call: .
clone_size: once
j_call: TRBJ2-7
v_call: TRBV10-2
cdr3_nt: TGTGCCAGCAGTCCGGCGTTATGGTACGAGCAGTACTTC
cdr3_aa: CASSPALWYEQYF

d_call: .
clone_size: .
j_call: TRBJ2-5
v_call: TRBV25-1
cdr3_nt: TGTGCCAGCAGTGAGTGGGCAGACCGACAAGAGACCCAGTACTTC
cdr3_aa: CASSEWADRQETQYF

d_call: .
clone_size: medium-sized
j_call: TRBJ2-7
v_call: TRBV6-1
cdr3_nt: TGTGCCAGCAGTGAAGTGTGGGCAGGGACCGAGCAGTACTTC
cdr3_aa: CASSEVWAGTEQYF

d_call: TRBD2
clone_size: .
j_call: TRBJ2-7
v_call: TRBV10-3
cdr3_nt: TGTGCCATCCGGGCTATCTTGGCAGGGACTAACCACGAGCAGTACTTC
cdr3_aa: CAIRAILAGTNHEQYF

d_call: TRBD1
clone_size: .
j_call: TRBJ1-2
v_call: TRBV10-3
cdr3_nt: TGTGCCAGCTCGACAGGGAGCGGCTACACCTTC
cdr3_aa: CASSTGSGYTF

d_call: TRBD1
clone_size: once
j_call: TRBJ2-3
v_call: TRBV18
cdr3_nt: TGTGCCAGCTCACCATCGGGACAGGCCTTAGCCACAGATACGCAGTATTTT
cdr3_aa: CASSPSGQALATDTQYF

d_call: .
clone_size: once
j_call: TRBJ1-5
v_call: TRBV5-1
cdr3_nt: TGCGCCAGCAGCTTGGGAGGGCGCACCTACAATGAGCAGCCCCAGCATTTT
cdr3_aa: CASSLGGRTYNEQPQHF

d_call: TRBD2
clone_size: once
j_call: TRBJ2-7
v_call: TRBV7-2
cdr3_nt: TGTGCCAGCAGCTTTCCTAGCGGGAGCAACGAGCAGTACTTC
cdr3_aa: CASSFPSGSNEQYF

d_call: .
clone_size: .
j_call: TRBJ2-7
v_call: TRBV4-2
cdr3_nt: TGTGCCAGCAGCCAAGGGTTGATGGGAGTGCGGGAGCAGTACTTC
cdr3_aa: CASSQGLMGVREQYF

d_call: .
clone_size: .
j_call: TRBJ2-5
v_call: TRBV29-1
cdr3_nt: TGCAGCGTTGAAGTAGATACAGGACAAGAGACCCAGTACTTC
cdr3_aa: CSVEVDTGQETQYF

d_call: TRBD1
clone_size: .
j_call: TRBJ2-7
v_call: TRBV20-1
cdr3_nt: TGCAGTGCTCCCTACACATACAGGGGGCACGAGCAGTACTTC
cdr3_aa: CSAPYTYRGHEQYF

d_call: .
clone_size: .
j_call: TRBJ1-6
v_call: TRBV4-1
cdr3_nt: TGCGCCAGCAGCCAAGATTCGGTAACCTATAATTCACCCCTCCACTTT
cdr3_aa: CASSQDSVTYNSPLHF

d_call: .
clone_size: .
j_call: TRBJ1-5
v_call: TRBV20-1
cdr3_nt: TGCAGTGCTAGAGTGGGGGAGGCGGCACATAGGAATCAGCCCCAGCATTTT
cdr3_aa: CSARVGEAAHRNQPQHF

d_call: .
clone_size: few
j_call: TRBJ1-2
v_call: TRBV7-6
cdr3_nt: TGTGCCAGCAGCGCCGGACAGAACTATGGCTACACCTTC
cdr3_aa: CASSAGQNYGYTF

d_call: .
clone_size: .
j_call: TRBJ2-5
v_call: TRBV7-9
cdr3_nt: .
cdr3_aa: CASSTGTDEKLFFGSGTQYF

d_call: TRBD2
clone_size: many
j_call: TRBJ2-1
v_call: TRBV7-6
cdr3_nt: TGTGCCAGCAGCTTAAACAGCGGGAGGAGCCGTTACAATGAGCAGTTCTTC
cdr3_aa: CASSLNSGRSRYNEQFF

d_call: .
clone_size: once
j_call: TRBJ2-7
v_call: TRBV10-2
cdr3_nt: TGCGCCAGCAGGGACGCCCACTACGAGCAGTACTTC
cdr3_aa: CASRDAHYEQYF

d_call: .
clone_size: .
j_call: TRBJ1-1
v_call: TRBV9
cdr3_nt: TGTGCCAGCAGCCACGAAGGCGGGCGTGGCACTGAAGCTTTCTTT
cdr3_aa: CASSHEGGRGTEAFF

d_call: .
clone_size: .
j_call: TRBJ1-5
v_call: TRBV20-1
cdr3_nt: TGCAGTGCTAGATCCGGGGTGGTAAGCAATCAGCCCCAGCATTTT
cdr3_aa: CSARSGVVSNQPQHF

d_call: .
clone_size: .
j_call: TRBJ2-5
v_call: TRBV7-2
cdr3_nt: TGTGCCAGCAGCTTACCAGGGGACGAGACCCAGTACTTC
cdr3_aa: CASSLPGDETQYF